This T cell receptor beta chain was recorded in a study of CD8+CD57+ T cells in acquired aplastic anemia. Across the whole study: Sorting CD4+ and CD8+ cells gave DNA averaging roughly 3.5 ug.

Trimming took 0 bases from V and 9 from J; bases not matched to a gene: 6. The CDR3 loop spans 15 amino acids. Germline CDR1 and CDR2: SGDLS and YYNGEE. The TCR beta profiling, which covered VDJ combination and CDR3 sequence, was carried out using genomic DNA as the template. TCRdb analysed the reads with MiXCR anew, one entry per CDR3 protein. The sample includes hundreds of thousands of distinct CDR3 sequences, approximately 70% of them seen just once. The clonotype comes from a human donor in good health, serving as a control. V usage is TRBV9 and J usage is TRBJ2-1, with TRBD2 matching 10 bases. Specimen: sorted CD4+, CD8+, or CD8+CD57+ T cells (not recorded which) from PBMCs. CDR3 nucleotides: TGTGCCAGCAGCGTAGGGAGCGGGGGGGCCGGTGAGCAGTTCTTC. Encoded protein: CASSVGSGGAGEQFF.